This T cell receptor (beta chain) appears in the sequencing data of a study of identical twins. This clonotype has more than one count but fewer than ten. The trim removed 2 bases at V and 5 bases at J, leaving 6 bases unmatched. Per the germline V gene, CDR1 is LGHNA and CDR2 is YNFKEQ. This CDR3 comprises 15 residues. MiXCR was run by TCRdb on the 5' RACE reads, yielding one entry per CDR3 protein. The sample contains about 330,000 distinct CDR3 sequences, more than 9% of which appear only once. A further study also used this sample, focusing on yellow fever vaccine responses in identical twins.

What was sequenced was CD8+ T cells sorted from blood. This rearrangement joins TRBV4-2 to TRBJ2-1; 7 bases are a match to TRBD2. The sequence came from a woman aged 18 to 35 in good health. CDR3: CASSQNGLADNEQFF. The CDR3 nucleotides read TGTGCCAGCAGCCAAAACGGGCTAGCGGACAATGAGCAGTTCTTC.